The entry below gives a single TCR beta chain sequence along with its context. This clonotype has a handful of counts. Its antigen is not yet known. Base-call qualities are not available, and no considerably larger clone is one nucleotide away. The data were taken from a study of blood T cells in healthy people across ages (dated by TCRdb to between 2015 and 2017). Background for the entire study: In model experiments, template switching captured about one uniquely barcoded TCR beta cDNA molecule for every two T cells. Age-related changes in TCR beta repertoire diversity were measured in the study by deep sequencing normalized with unique cDNA molecular identifiers. The donors were split into four age groups: young (average around 15 years), middle-aged (over 35), aged (approximately 60) and long-lived (approximately 89). To avoid experimental bias, donors of different ages were randomly spread across the sequencing lanes. The study analyzed two additional independent replicas of 1 million unique cDNA reads from the same blood draw for two donors, one aged 18 to 29 and one aged 80 or older. Overall results and qualifications from the work: Observed TCR beta diversity correlated strongly with the percentage of naive T cells measured by flow cytometry. As age increased, observed TCR beta diversity per million T cells dropped in a roughly linear way, and a significant reduction was already evident by age roughly 40. Donor CMV infection status was unknown, potentially confounding age-related changes in expanded clonotypes. Bulk unsorted PBMC profiling prevented conclusive comparison of naive and antigen-experienced compartments. Estimates of total diversity based on one million sequenced T cells were considered lower bounds and underestimates. Compared with the aged group, the long-lived group had more naive CD4+ T cells, fewer expanded clones and increased TCR diversity, suggesting age selection.

V and J are truncated by 8 bases and 8 bases respectively, leaving an intervening sequence of 12 bases. Taken from cysteine to phenylalanine, the CDR3 has 12 residues. The retained sequence is limited to the CDR3, 36 bases, with the frame set at the first base. The CDR1 and CDR2 encoded by the germline V gene are MGHDK and SYGVNS. Donors were a few dozen systemically healthy Caucasian individuals from Russia aged roughly 6 to 100 years. Each donor gave about 9.2 milliliters of peripheral blood, drawn into EDTA-treated Vacutainer tubes. Ficoll-Paque density-gradient centrifugation was used to isolate PBMCs, with at least 6 million obtained per sample. Trizol reagent was used to extract total RNA from the PBMCs, yielding at least 5.5 micrograms per sample. For every donor, an aliquot of PBMCs went through flow cytometry to measure the percentages of naive CD45RAhigh/CD27high T cells. Libraries were prepared through 5' RACE. For sequencing, an Illumina HiSeq 2500 was employed. The second PCR ran for roughly 6 to 11 cycles and used a J-beta primer mix along with a sample-barcoded 5' primer. A template-switch 5' adaptor carrying 12 random nucleotides introduced a unique molecular identifier onto each TCR beta cDNA molecule. Each sample yielded at least 3 million CDR3-containing paired-end reads. All of the RNA was converted into first-strand cDNA using the Mint cDNA synthesis kit, with a TRBC-specific oligonucleotide serving as the primer. Following uracil-DNA glycosylase treatment, a first 18-cycle PCR with universal primers M1SS and BC2_uni_R was performed on all cDNA. As for the authors' bioinformatics: For normalization, 1 million high-quality reads, each with a distinct molecular identifier, were randomly selected from each sample. Reads with shared molecular identifiers were discarded instead of being binned into consensus sequences. CDR3 identification, clonotype clustering and error correction used MiTCR with a Q25 quality threshold and the strictest error-elimination algorithm. A nonparametric unseen species model using Euler transformation provided a lower-bound estimate of total TCR beta diversity. The public reads were reprocessed in TCRdb via fastp at Q25 and MiXCR, keeping in-frame beta chains. Rows are combined by CDR3 protein, so each entry shows the most common genes and DNA. The V and J calls and clone size come from TCRdb's table, not from the authors' own analysis. The sample records roughly 1,500,000 distinct CDR3 sequences, about 35% of which are singletons. The ten largest make up approximately 10% of the sample.

The material sequenced was blood. This receptor was identified in a woman aged 30 to 39 in good health. The rearrangement combines TRBV25-1 with TRBJ1-4, with no confidently assigned D gene. This receptor has the CDR3 CASRHGGEKLFF. The sequenced DNA: TGTGCCAGCCGCCATGGCGGGGAAAAACTGTTTTTT.